One and the same sample provided the 6 T cell receptor beta chains below, sequenced in a study of T cell changes during pregnancy in multiple sclerosis. The method was immunoSEQ multiplex PCR; TCRdb's version includes in-frame clones alone and lacks a portion of them. The sample has tens of thousands of clones; 93% are singletons. Specimen: peripheral blood, collected in the second trimester of pregnancy. The receptors come from a female donor with multiple sclerosis, enrolled in a pregnancy study.

The gene calls are TRBV29-1 and TRBJ2-7; 10 bases match TRBD1. CDR1 and CDR2 from the germline V gene are SQVTM and ANQGSEA. V was clipped by 7 bases and J by 0 bases; unmatched bases: 3. CDR3 length: 13 residues. The CDR3 loop is CSAGQGSSYEQYF. The CDR3 nucleotides are TGCAGCGCGGGACAGGGGAGCTCCTACGAGCAGTACTTC.

As DNA, the CDR3 is TGTGCCACCCGAGGGGGGGTGGGGAACACTGAAGCTTTCTTT. Encoded protein: CATRGGVGNTEAFF. V is TRBV25-1 and J is TRBJ1-1, with D maybe TRBD1 (6 bases). CDR3 length: 14 amino acids. Trimming left V 10 bases short and J 1 base short, with 16 bases between. Germline CDR1 MGHDK, CDR2 SYGVNS.

This chain links TRBV2 with TRBJ1-2; D remains unclear. Between the trimmed V and J ends, which lost 6 bases and 3 bases, there was a span of 8 bases. CDR1 is SNHLY and CDR2 is FYNNEI in the germline V gene. The CDR3 covers 12 residues. This CDR3 is CASRENHYGYTF. The CDR3 DNA reads TGTGCCAGCAGGGAGAATCACTATGGCTACACCTTC. The variable domain in full, completed from reference TRBV2 and TRBJ1-2, reads EPEVTQTPSHQVTQMGQEVILRCVPISNHLYFYWYRQILGQKVEFLVSFYNNEISEKSEIFDDQFSVERPDGSNFTLKIRSTKLEDSAMYFCASRENHYGYTFGSGTRLTVV.

V and J are TRBV11-3 and TRBJ2-1; D unclear. The CDR3 length is 14 residues. Trimming left V 5 bases short and J 0 bases short, with 8 bases between. Germline V gene lookup returns CDR1 SGHNT and CDR2 YENEEA. In DNA, the CDR3 is TGTGCCAGCAGCCTTAGTTACTCCTACAATGAGCAGTTCTTC. Protein: CASSLSYSYNEQFF.

As DNA, the CDR3 is TGTGCCAGCTCTCGGGACACCTTAAACACTGAAGCTTTCTTT. Encoded protein: CASSRDTLNTEAFF. V is TRBV6-1 and J is TRBJ1-1; D is possibly TRBD1 (6 bases). V shed 8 bases and J shed 2 bases, with 15 bases lying between them. Germline values: CDR1 MNHNS, CDR2 SASEGT. The CDR3 totals 14 residues.

About this clone: The junction differs from germline at one of its ends, possibly a read error. The chain carries TRBV7-7 and TRBJ2-7; TRBD1 matches at 9 bases. The CDR3 runs 14 residues. Germline V gene data show CDR1 as SSHAT and CDR2 as FNYEAQ (reference sequence). The DNA of the CDR3 is TGTGCTAGCAGCACGGGGACAGGGTTATCCGAGCAGTACTTC. It translates to CASSTGTGLSEQYF.